This T cell receptor beta chain was recovered during a study of cytomegalovirus exposure and HLA in healthy donors. The PCR used 60 Vbeta and 13 Jbeta primers. Sequencing used immunoSEQ multiplex PCR; TCRdb keeps in-frame clones, though not all of them. Of roughly 95,000 clones detected, approximately 76% appear once; the ten largest clones hold roughly 5%. This CDR3 comprises 12 residues. V dropped 5 bases and J dropped 3 bases, with 7 bases sitting between them. Germline assignment: CDR1 MDHEN and CDR2 SYDVKM. Sequenced input: PBMCs. The receptor was isolated from a man aged 25 to 40 in good health and CMV-seropositive. The chain combines TRBV28 with TRBJ1-2; no firm D call. The CDR3 DNA reads TGTGCCAGCAGTCAACTCCACTATGGCTACACCTTC. Translated: CASSQLHYGYTF.